The 18 T cell receptor beta chains presented below share a single source sample, sequenced in a study of T cell responses to AZD1222 COVID-19 vaccine. Measured with immunoSEQ multiplex PCR; TCRdb has only the in-frame clones, and not every one. The repertoire has 100,000 to 150,000 clones, 86% of them found once; the top ten carry 20% to 25%. The source was peripheral blood, collected on day 0 of AZD1222 vaccination. The receptors come from an adult in good health.

This clone was detected only a few times. The chain has TRBV7-2 and TRBJ2-3; TRBD2 matches at 8 bases. The length of the CDR3 is 15 residues. V was clipped by 4 bases and J by 10 bases; unmatched bases: 13. CDR1 and CDR2 (germline): SGHTA, FQGNSA. The CDR3 nucleotides read TGTGCCAGCAGCTCGGGGGGGATCAGGGTTCGTTCGCAGTATTTT. Amino acids: CASSSGGIRVRSQYF.

The chain uses TRBV5-1 and TRBJ1-4; tentative D call: TRBD1 (5 bases). The CDR3 extends over 15 amino acids. The germline V gene has CDR1 SGHRS and CDR2 YFSETQ. Trimming removed 0 bases from V and 12 bases from J, with 18 bases in between. CDR3 DNA sequence: TGCGCCAGCAGCTTGGACGGGACGGTCGCGGAGGAACTGTTTTTT. This sequence encodes CASSLDGTVAEELFF.

The chain uses TRBV19 and TRBJ2-2; 7 bases are shared with TRBD2. This CDR3 has 19 amino acids. The junction had 15 bases not matched to a gene; V was cut back by 0 bases and J by 5 bases. Germline V gene lookup returns CDR1 LNHDA and CDR2 SQIVND (reference sequence). The CDR3 here is CASSIDLGGLGHFTGELFF. DNA of the CDR3: TGTGCCAGTAGTATAGATCTGGGAGGGCTAGGGCATTTTACCGGGGAGCTGTTTTTT.

The chain couples TRBV6-5 to TRBJ1-3; no definite D call. Trimming took 6 bases from V and 4 from J, leaving 13 bases between them. The CDR3 covers 14 residues. Germline V gives CDR1 MNHEY, CDR2 SVGAGI. The CDR3 sequence: CASSRKEVGNTIYF. CDR3 sequence (DNA): TGTGCCAGCAGCCGGAAGGAGGTGGGAAACACCATATATTTT.

In DNA, the CDR3 is TGTGCCAGCACCTGGACAGCCTCCAATCAGCCCCAGCATTTT. This encodes CASTWTASNQPQHF. V and J are TRBV6-6 and TRBJ1-5; D is perhaps TRBD1 (6 bases). The CDR3 is 14 residues long. Germline V gives CDR1 MNHNY, CDR2 SVGAGI (reference sequence). V lost 7 bases and J lost 3, with 13 bases in between.

This clone occurred a few times. The rearrangement links TRBV7-8 to TRBJ2-5; D unresolved. The V and J ends lost 0 bases and 2 bases respectively, with 7 bases between them. Germline values: CDR1 SGHVS, CDR2 FQNEAQ. The CDR3 extends over 14 amino acids. CDR3 DNA: TGTGCCAGCAGCTTAGCTGGCAGACAAGAGACCCAGTACTTC. Amino acid sequence: CASSLAGRQETQYF. The whole variable domain, filled in from reference TRBV7-8 and TRBJ2-5, reads GAGVSQSPRYKVAKRGQDVALRCDPISGHVSLFWYQQALGQGPEFLTYFQNEAQLDKSGLPSDRFFAERPEGSVSTLKIQRTQQEDSAVYLCASSLAGRQETQYFGPGTRLLVL.

This clone was found a few times. The rearrangement uses TRBV7-2 and TRBJ2-7; D possibly corresponds to TRBD1 (6 bases). CDR3 length: 18 residues. V was clipped by 5 bases and J by 2 bases, with 25 bases between them. Per the germline V gene, CDR1 is SGHTA and CDR2 is FQGNSA. The CDR3 loop reads CASSDGIQGSSYTYEQYF. CDR3 nucleotides: TGTGCCAGCAGCGATGGGATACAGGGATCATCTTATACCTACGAGCAGTACTTC.

This chain connects TRBV7-3 to TRBJ1-1, with 10 bases that match TRBD1. The V gene end was trimmed by 2 bases and the J gene end by 7 bases; junction bases not matched to a gene: 13. The CDR3 is made up of 17 amino acids. The germline CDR1 and CDR2 sequences are SGHTA and FQGTGA. The CDR3 DNA follows: TGTGCCAGCAGCTTAGGACTGGGACAGGGGCCGAGGGGTGAAGCTTTCTTT. It encodes CASSLGLGQGPRGEAFF.

V is TRBV23-1 and J is TRBJ2-6, with 7 bases aligning to TRBD1. TRBV23-1 is placed among ORFs of uncertain function. The ends lost 2 bases at V and 4 bases at J; junction bases unmatched: 11. The CDR3 is 18 amino acids. CDR3 bases: TGCGCCAGCAGTCAAATTCGGACAGGACCCAACGGGGCCAACGTCCTGACTTTC. Its translation is CASSQIRTGPNGANVLTF.

This chain links TRBV9 with TRBJ2-2; unclear D gene. Germline CDR1 SGDLS, CDR2 YYNGEE. The CDR3 spans 13 residues. Trimming left V 3 bases short and J 6 bases short, with 9 bases between. The CDR3 DNA sequence: TGTGCCAGCAGCGCCCCATCTGCCGGGGAGCTGTTTTTT. Its protein is CASSAPSAGELFF.

CDR3 region: CASSSPPGTGGYQETQYF. For the CDR3, the DNA is TGCGCCAGCAGCTCCCCTCCGGGGACAGGGGGGTACCAAGAGACCCAGTACTTC. The V call is TRBV5-1, the J call TRBJ2-5; 11 positions agree with TRBD1. Germline CDR1 is SGHRS and CDR2 is YFSETQ. The CDR3 spans 18 residues. The V gene end was trimmed by 3 bases and the J gene end by 0 bases; junction bases not matched to a gene: 10.

The CDR3 DNA follows: TGTGCCAGTAGGGCCCGCGGGGGCTACACCTTC. Its translation: CASRARGGYTF. The chain recombines TRBV19 with TRBJ1-2; no reliable D call. The V end lost 6 bases, the J end lost 8 bases, and 10 bases lay between the germline ends. The germline V gene has CDR1 LNHDA and CDR2 SQIVND (reference sequence). CDR3 length: 11 residues. Full variable domain (rest looked up from reference TRBV19 and TRBJ1-2): DGGITQSPKYLFRKEGQNVTLSCEQNLNHDAMYWYRQDPGQGLRLIYYSQIVNDFQKGDIAEGYSVSREKKESFPLTVTSAQKNPTAFYLCASRARGGYTFGSGTRLTVV.

For the CDR3, the DNA is TGTGCCAGCAGCTTAGCGATGGGACAGGGGGACACTGAAGCTTTCTTT. Its protein product is CASSLAMGQGDTEAFF. The chain employs TRBV7-2 and TRBJ1-1; TRBD1 matches 11 bases. Germline values: CDR1 SGHTA, CDR2 FQGNSA. There are 16 residues in the CDR3. The V and J ends lost 0 bases and 3 bases, in that order; junction bases with no gene match: 3.

This chain uses TRBV5-5 with TRBJ2-4; D uncertain. The CDR3 loop spans 15 amino acids. Looked up from germline, CDR1 is SGHKS and CDR2 is YYEKEE (reference sequence). Trimming pared 0 bases from V and 8 bases from J, leaving 15 bases between. CDR3 sequence: CASSLGRPEVDIQYF. The CDR3 coding sequence is TGTGCCAGCAGCTTGGGCCGGCCCGAGGTGGACATTCAGTACTTC.

The V gene is TRBV6-5, the J gene TRBJ1-2, with 8 bases fitting TRBD1. The junction had 10 bases not matched to a gene; V was cut back by 4 bases and J by 6 bases. Germline V gives CDR1 MNHEY, CDR2 SVGAGI. CDR3 size: 15 residues. CDR3 in amino acids: CASSSTSPRGHGYTF. CDR3 DNA: TGTGCCAGCAGTTCGACCTCTCCCAGGGGGCATGGCTACACCTTC.

The chain has TRBV4-3 and TRBJ2-3; perhaps D is TRBD1 or TRBD2 (5 bases each). The germline V gene has CDR1 LGHNA and CDR2 YSLEER. CDR3 length: 13 amino acids. Deletions cut 0 bases from V and 8 bases from J, with 9 bases between. The CDR3 here is CASSQDSGGTQYF. The CDR3 DNA sequence: TGCGCCAGCAGCCAAGATAGTGGGGGTACGCAGTATTTT.

This chain connects TRBV5-6 to TRBJ1-2; 11 positions agree with TRBD1. Germline loops: CDR1 SGHDT, CDR2 YYEEEE. This CDR3 spans 16 amino acids. V shed 4 bases and J 4 bases; nucleotides not matched to a gene: 9. The CDR3 protein is CASSPRSGTGGYGYTF. CDR3 nucleotide sequence: TGTGCCAGCAGCCCGCGTTCCGGGACAGGGGGCTATGGCTACACCTTC.

This clone was detected only a few times. Other DNA sequences within the sample encode an identical CDR3. This chain uses TRBV6-2 or TRBV6-3 with TRBJ2-3; D is undetermined. The CDR3 is 13 residues long. The V end was cut by 5 bases, the J end by 3 bases, with 9 bases between. Germline V gene data show CDR1 as MNHEY and CDR2 as SVGEGT. In nucleotides, the CDR3 is TGTGCCAGCAGTCCCGACTCGACAGATACGCAGTATTTT. Protein product: CASSPDSTDTQYF.